A single sample is the source of the 14 T cell receptor beta chains below, sequenced in a study of beta chain features in type 1 diabetes. Investigators reverse transcribed all isolated RNA, so they sequenced expressed TCRB transcripts. Using immunoSEQ multiplex PCR, the repertoire was profiled, and TCRdb retains in-frame clones only, with some absent. Of about 410,000 clones in the sample, 14% are singletons; the top ten hold under 0.04%. The sequencing input was naive CD4+ T cells from blood. These receptors were obtained from a man aged 25-40 years in good health.

The chain carries TRBV25-1 and TRBJ2-3, with TRBD1 as a possible D gene (6 bases). This CDR3 comprises 15 residues. The V and J ends lost 1 base and 0 bases respectively, with 8 bases between them. Germline V lookup: CDR1 MGHDK, CDR2 SYGVNS. CDR3 sequence (DNA): TGTGCCAGCAGTGAATTAGGACAGAGCACAGATACGCAGTATTTT. Protein: CASSELGQSTDTQYF.

In this sample, this clone turned up a few times. The gene calls are TRBV5-1 and TRBJ2-5; tentatively, D is TRBD2 (6 bases). Trimming removed 5 bases from V and 7 bases from J, with 24 bases in between. This CDR3 comprises 16 residues. Germline V lookup: CDR1 SGHRS, CDR2 YFSETQ. The CDR3 spells CASRSRLRDSKGTQYF. DNA for the CDR3: TGCGCCAGCAGATCGCGACTCCGGGACTCGAAGGGGACCCAGTACTTC. The variable domain in full, completed from reference TRBV5-1 and TRBJ2-5, reads KAGVTQTPRYLIKTRGQQVTLSCSPISGHRSVSWYQQTPGQGLQFLFEYFSETQRNKGNFPGRFSGRQFSNSRSEMNVSTLELGDSALYLCASRSRLRDSKGTQYFGPGTRLLVL.

This clone was seen only a few times. V gene TRBV11-1 combines with J gene TRBJ2-5, with D tentatively TRBD1 or TRBD2 (6 bases each). The CDR3 is made up of 16 amino acids. The germline V gene has CDR1 SGHAT and CDR2 FQDESV (reference sequence). Trimming removed 4 bases from V and 0 bases from J, with 15 bases in between. CDR3: CASSSRGTLYQETQYF. The CDR3 nucleotides are TGTGCCAGCAGCTCCCGCGGGACACTTTACCAAGAGACCCAGTACTTC.

This chain uses TRBV21-1 with TRBJ2-4; the table calls TRBD1, which could not be checked here. TRBV21-1 is given as a pseudogene. The length of the CDR3 is 15 residues. Written as DNA, the CDR3 is TGTGCCAGCAGCTACAGGGCCTTAGCCAAAAACATTCAGTACTTC. This sequence encodes CASSYRALAKNIQYF.

This clone was seen a handful of times. The genes are TRBV4-1 and TRBJ2-7; no clear D gene. Germline CDR1 and CDR2: MGHRA and YSYEKL. Deletions cut 1 base from V and 2 bases from J, with 12 bases between. The CDR3 spans 15 residues. This CDR3 is CASSQVVPATYEQYF. For the CDR3, the DNA is TGCGCCAGCAGCCAAGTTGTGCCGGCGACCTACGAGCAGTACTTC.

The CDR3, as DNA: TGTGCCAGCAGTTCACTCGACTCTGGGGCCAACGTCCTGACTTTC. Amino acid sequence: CASSSLDSGANVLTF. The V gene is TRBV9, the J gene TRBJ2-6; D not certain. The V gene's germline CDR1 is SGDLS and CDR2 YYNGEE. The CDR3 is made up of 15 amino acids. Trimming removed 5 bases from V and 0 bases from J, with 9 bases in between.

Only a few counts were recorded for this clone. This chain joins TRBV5-4 and TRBJ1-2, with TRBD1 as a possible D gene (6 bases). Trimming removed 4 bases from V and 0 bases from J, with 10 bases in between. In germline, CDR1 is SGHNT, CDR2 YYREEE (reference sequence). The CDR3 loop spans 14 amino acids. The CDR3 DNA reads as TGTGCCAGCAGCCCCGGACAGACTAACTATGGCTACACCTTC. It yields the protein CASSPGQTNYGYTF.

This clone occurred a few times. This sample includes further DNA sequences coding for the same CDR3. This chain uses TRBV11-2 with TRBJ2-3; no firm D call. Germline V CDR1 and CDR2: SGHAT, FQNNGV. Trimming removed 3 bases at V and 1 base at J, with 2 bases between. This CDR3 has 12 amino acids. The CDR3, as DNA: TGTGCCAGCAGCTTCGGCACAGATACGCAGTATTTT. Protein sequence: CASSFGTDTQYF.

The chain links TRBV7-2 to TRBJ2-1; no definite D call. Germline V lookup: CDR1 SGHTA, CDR2 FQGNSA. V lost 2 bases to trimming and J lost 5 bases, with 13 bases between them. The CDR3 consists of 15 residues. The DNA of the CDR3 is TGTGCCAGCAGCTTATACTCTGGCAGAAACAATGAGCAGTTCTTC. This encodes CASSLYSGRNNEQFF. Filled out from reference TRBV7-2 and TRBJ2-1, the complete variable domain reads GAGVSQSPSNKVTEKGKDVELRCDPISGHTALYWYRQSLGQGLEFLIYFQGNSAPDKSGLPSDRFSAERTGGSVSTLTIQRTQQEDSAVYLCASSLYSGRNNEQFFGPGTRLTVL.

Here the CDR3 DNA reads TGTGCCAGCAGGCCCGCCGGGACAGGTGAAGCTTTCTTT. Translation gives CASRPAGTGEAFF. This chain uses TRBV7-9 with TRBJ1-1, with TRBD1 matching 8 bases. V shed 6 bases and J 7 bases; nucleotides not matched to a gene: 7. The germline V gene encodes CDR1 SEHNR and CDR2 FQNEAQ (reference sequence). The CDR3 has 13 residues.

This clone was found a few times. Sequence at one end of the junction differs from germline and may be a read error. The genes are TRBV15 and TRBJ1-4; TRBD1 might be the D (6 bases). This CDR3 is built from 11 residues. The germline gives CDR1 LNHNV, CDR2 YYDKDF (reference sequence). CDR3 residues: CATGNVGGHTF. CDR3 sequence (DNA): TGTGCCACCGGGAATGTGGGGGGACACACTTTT.

The J gene is TRBJ2-7, the V gene TRBV4-1; 7 bases fit TRBD2. The junction had 5 bases not matched to a gene; V was cut back by 0 bases and J by 0 bases. The germline gives CDR1 MGHRA, CDR2 YSYEKL. This CDR3 has 16 residues. The CDR3: CASSQEPSGFSYEQYF. CDR3 bases: TGCGCCAGCAGCCAAGAACCTAGCGGTTTCTCCTACGAGCAGTACTTC.

The chain recombines TRBV27 with TRBJ1-6; D call uncertain. Trimming took off 8 bases at V and 9 bases at J, with 11 bases between the two ends. Germline CDR1 and CDR2: MNHEY and SMNVEV (reference sequence). This CDR3 has 12 residues. CDR3: CASLTEGSPLHF. The CDR3 DNA follows: TGTGCCAGCTTGACCGAGGGTTCACCCCTCCACTTT.

In its sample, this clone was seen a few times. The rearrangement links TRBV7-9 to TRBJ1-1; D is unresolved. The CDR3 is made up of 14 amino acids. Per germline, CDR1 SEHNR and CDR2 FQNEAQ (reference sequence). V lost 5 bases to trimming and J lost 1 base, with 11 bases between them. CDR3 DNA sequence: TGTGCCAGCAGCCCGCTGCGGGGGAACACTGAAGCTTTCTTT. As protein: CASSPLRGNTEAFF.